This TCR beta chain was captured in a study of blood T cell repertoires in COVID-19. After removal of 5 bases from V and 2 bases from J, the junction contained 7 bases not matched to a gene. The CDR3 is made up of 16 amino acids. Germline values: CDR1 SGHNT, CDR2 YENEEA. Data came from immunoSEQ multiplex PCR; TCRdb stores just in-frame clones and leaves some out. The repertoire consists of 250,000 to 350,000 clones, with roughly 85% occurring once and the leading ten covering about 6%. Two negative PCRs, clearance, or symptom resolution had been documented for recovered Cohort 3 donors. This sequence was found in a woman aged 25 to 39 who had recovered from COVID-19. The specimen was PBMCs or T cells enriched from blood (not recorded which). The chain carries TRBV11-3 and TRBJ2-1; 9 nucleotides agree with TRBD1. CDR3 loop: CASSPRDRVTYNEQFF. CDR3 nucleotides: TGTGCCAGCAGCCCACGGGACAGGGTGACCTACAATGAGCAGTTCTTC.